The source of this T cell receptor (beta chain) is a study of blood T cells in healthy people across ages. Study-wide results and limits: Diversity estimates from one million T cells were considered underestimates. What prevented conclusive comparison of naive and antigen-experienced cells was that PBMCs were unsorted.

Then a second PCR, running about 6 to 11 cycles, was carried out with a sample-barcoded 5' primer and a J-beta primer mix. TCRdb re-called the 5' RACE reads with MiXCR, one entry per CDR3 protein. The sample contains 900,000 to 950,000 distinct CDR3 sequences, about 29% of which appear only once. The junction had 9 bases not matched to a gene; V was cut back by 0 bases and J by 9 bases. The length of the CDR3 is 15 residues. Germline loops: CDR1 SGHRS, CDR2 YFSETQ. Healthy Caucasians from Russia aged roughly 6 to 90 served as donors. In the case of this clonotype: As yet, its antigen is unknown. This clone may be a read error of a much larger clone one base away.

These data were likewise used in another study, on T cells of mothers and their children.

The sequence came from a middle-aged woman in good health. This rearrangement joins TRBV5-1 to TRBJ2-5; 9 bases are shared with TRBD2. The material sequenced was blood. The CDR3 protein is CASSLGASGVEAQYF. DNA of the CDR3: TGCGCCAGCAGCTTGGGGGCTAGCGGGGTCGAGGCCCAGTACTTC.